These 11 T cell receptor beta chains share one sample of origin, sequenced in a study of blood T cells in healthy people across ages. Combining a sample-barcoded 5' primer with a J-beta primer mix, a second PCR ran for roughly 7 to 12 cycles. TCRdb analysed the 5' RACE reads with MiXCR anew, one entry per CDR3 protein. This sample has 650,000 to 700,000 distinct CDR3 sequences; more than 45% occur once, and the top ten carry about 13%. What was sequenced was blood. These TCRs come from a woman aged 80 or over in good health.

In its sample, this clonotype was seen once. The chain carries TRBV28 and TRBJ2-2; 7 bases agree with TRBD2. Germline-derived CDR1 and CDR2 are MDHEN and SYDVKM. The CDR3 sequence is 16 residues long. The trim removed 6 bases at V and 0 bases at J, leaving 7 bases unmatched. CDR3 region: CASRSPGTTNTGELFF. The CDR3 bases are TGTGCCAGCAGATCCCCCGGGACTACGAACACCGGGGAGCTGTTTTTT.

This clonotype was counted only a few times. The germline gene is not matched at one end of the junction; a read error may be the cause. This chain connects TRBV3-1 to TRBJ1-2; possibly TRBD1 for D (6 bases). The CDR3 contains 11 residues. Germline V gene sequence: CDR1 LGHDT, CDR2 YNNKEL (reference sequence). CDR3 protein: CASSQGRGFTF. The CDR3 DNA follows: TGTGCCAGCAGCCAAGGCAGGGGCTTCACCTTC.

The chain combines TRBV7-8 with TRBJ2-5; no firm D call. The CDR3 extends over 14 amino acids. Trimming pared 0 bases from V and 11 bases from J, leaving 16 bases between. Germline V gene sequence: CDR1 SGHVS, CDR2 FQNEAQ. The CDR3 loop reads CASSLARTNNEQYF. In DNA form, the CDR3 reads TGTGCCAGCAGCTTAGCTCGCACAAACAATGAGCAGTACTTC.

This clonotype was found a few times. This chain links TRBV29-1 with TRBJ1-1; possible D gene TRBD1, 5 bases. Germline lookup yields CDR1 SQVTM and CDR2 ANQGSEA. The CDR3 loop spans 13 amino acids. V gave up 4 bases and J gave up 4 bases, with 13 bases separating them. The CDR3 reads CSVVGTRGTEAFF. The CDR3 DNA reads TGCAGCGTTGTGGGGACCCGAGGCACTGAAGCTTTCTTT.

This chain uses TRBV7-9 with TRBJ2-1; TRBD2 matches 9 bases. The J call may be faulty, since TRBJ2-7 better matches the DNA end. Looked up from germline, CDR1 is SEHNR and CDR2 is FQNEAQ (reference sequence). This CDR3 is 16 amino acids long. The CDR3 loop reads CASSQREAPFYNEQYF. CDR3 nucleotides: TGTGCCAGCAGCCAGCGGGAGGCCCCCTTCTACAATGAGCAGTACTTC.

The V call is TRBV4-1, the J call TRBJ2-7; D is uncertain. The CDR3 totals 13 residues. Between the trimmed V and J ends, which lost 3 bases and 0 bases, there was a span of 6 bases. Germline V CDR1 and CDR2: MGHRA, YSYEKL. For the CDR3, the DNA is TGCGCCAGCAGCCACTCGGGCTCCTACGAGCAGTACTTC. Amino acids: CASSHSGSYEQYF.

Worth noting for this clonotype: An end of the junction differs from the germline gene, which may be a read error. The rearrangement joins TRBV6-5 to TRBJ2-1; 9 bases are a match to TRBD2. The germline V gene has CDR1 MNHEY and CDR2 SVGAGI. CDR3 length: 15 residues. In DNA form, the CDR3 reads TGTGCCAGTAGTTGGGGCGGGAGGGCCTACAATGAGCGGTTCTTC. Encoded protein: CASSWGGRAYNERFF.

This chain connects TRBV27 to TRBJ1-2, with D perhaps TRBD1 (5 bases). V was clipped by 6 bases and J by 8 bases, with 19 bases between them. The CDR3 length is 14 residues. In germline, CDR1 is MNHEY, CDR2 SMNVEV (reference sequence). Here the CDR3 reads CASRLTGSLGGYTF. The CDR3 coding sequence is TGTGCCAGCAGGTTAACAGGTTCACTTGGAGGCTACACCTTC.

Many counts were recorded for this clonotype. This sequence joins TRBV6-1 and TRBJ1-2; TRBD1 might be the D (5 bases). Deletions cut 6 bases from V and 8 bases from J, with 13 bases between. The CDR3 is made up of 12 amino acids. Germline V gene sequence: CDR1 MNHNS, CDR2 SASEGT. The DNA for the CDR3 is TGTGCCAGCAGGATGCAGGGACGGGGCTACACCTTC. This translates into CASRMQGRGYTF.

About this clonotype: A much larger clone lies a single base off, so this may be a read error. V usage is TRBV10-3 and J usage is TRBJ2-5; the D gene is possibly TRBD1 (6 bases). Trimming removed 4 bases from V and 11 bases from J, with 26 bases in between. The CDR3 length is 16 residues. Germline-derived CDR1 and CDR2 are ENHRY and SYGVKD. In DNA form, the CDR3 reads TGTGCCATCAGTGGAAACACAGGGCCCAATTGGAATGAGCAGTACTTC. The encoded protein is CAISGNTGPNWNEQYF.

Points on this clonotype: A much larger clone is a single base away; this may be a read error. This chain uses TRBV7-8 with TRBJ2-3, with 7 bases lining up with TRBD1. Germline V CDR1 and CDR2: SGHVS, FQNEAQ. CDR3 length: 15 amino acids. V lost 10 bases and J lost 0; bases outside the gene matches: 10. The CDR3 protein is CATRQGDPSTDTQYF. In DNA form, the CDR3 reads TGTGCCACAAGGCAGGGGGACCCTAGCACAGATACGCAGTATTTT.